This TCR beta chain stems from a study of blood T cell repertoires in COVID-19. In the study overall: Specimens from acute and convalescent COVID-19 originated in the United States, Italy and Spain.

With V trimmed by 4 bases and J by 1 base, 9 bases remained unmatched. CDR1 SGDLS and CDR2 YYNGEE come from the germline V gene. The CDR3 totals 17 residues. Per the authors' pipeline: Using reference gene primer amplification, nucleated cell counts were estimated. Sequenced by immunoSEQ multiplex PCR; TCRdb stores in-frame clones only, minus some. V and J calls and clone size are given by that table; D and trimming were obtained from the DNA. The sample shows around 400,000 clones, 80% to 90% of them seen only once. V and J are TRBV9 and TRBJ1-1; 11 bases match TRBD1. The TCR comes from a man aged 35-49 years with acute or convalescent COVID-19. Sequenced material: peripheral blood. In nucleotides, the CDR3 is TGTGCCAGCAGCCCAGGACAGGGGGCGGGTCGGAACACTGAAGCTTTCTTT. It specifies CASSPGQGAGRNTEAFF.